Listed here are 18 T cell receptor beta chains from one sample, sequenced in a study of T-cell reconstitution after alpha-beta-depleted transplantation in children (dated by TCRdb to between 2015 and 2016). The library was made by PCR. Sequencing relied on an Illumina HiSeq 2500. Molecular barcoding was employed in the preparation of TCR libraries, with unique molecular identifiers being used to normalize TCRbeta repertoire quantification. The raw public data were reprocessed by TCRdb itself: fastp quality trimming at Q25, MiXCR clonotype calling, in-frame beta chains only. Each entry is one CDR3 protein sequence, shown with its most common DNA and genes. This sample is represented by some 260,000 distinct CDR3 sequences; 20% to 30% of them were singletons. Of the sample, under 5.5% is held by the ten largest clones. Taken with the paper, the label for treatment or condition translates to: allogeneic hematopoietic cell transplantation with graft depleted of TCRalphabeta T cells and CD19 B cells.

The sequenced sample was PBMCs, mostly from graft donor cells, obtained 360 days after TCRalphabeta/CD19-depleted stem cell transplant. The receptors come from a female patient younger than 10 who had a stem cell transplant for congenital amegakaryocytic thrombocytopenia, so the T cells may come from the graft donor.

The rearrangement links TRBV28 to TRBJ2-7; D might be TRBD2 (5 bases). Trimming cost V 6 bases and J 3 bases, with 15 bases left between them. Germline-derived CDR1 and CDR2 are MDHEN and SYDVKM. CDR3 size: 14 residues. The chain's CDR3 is CASSLLVHGYEQYF. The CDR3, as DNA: TGTGCCAGCAGCTTACTAGTGCATGGCTACGAGCAGTACTTC.

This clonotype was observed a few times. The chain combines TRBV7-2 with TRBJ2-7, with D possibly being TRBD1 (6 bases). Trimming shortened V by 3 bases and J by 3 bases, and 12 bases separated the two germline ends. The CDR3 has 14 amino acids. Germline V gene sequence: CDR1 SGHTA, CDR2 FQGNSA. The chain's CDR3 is CASSFTGQNYEQYF. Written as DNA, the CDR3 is TGTGCCAGCAGCTTTACCGGACAGAACTACGAGCAGTACTTC.

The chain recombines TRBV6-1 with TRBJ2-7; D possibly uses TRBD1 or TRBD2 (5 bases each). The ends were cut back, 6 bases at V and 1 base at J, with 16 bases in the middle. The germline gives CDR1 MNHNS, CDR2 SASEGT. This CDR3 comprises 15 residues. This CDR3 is CASSPYTGLSYEQYF. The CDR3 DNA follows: TGTGCCAGCAGCCCCTATACGGGGCTATCCTACGAGCAGTACTTC.

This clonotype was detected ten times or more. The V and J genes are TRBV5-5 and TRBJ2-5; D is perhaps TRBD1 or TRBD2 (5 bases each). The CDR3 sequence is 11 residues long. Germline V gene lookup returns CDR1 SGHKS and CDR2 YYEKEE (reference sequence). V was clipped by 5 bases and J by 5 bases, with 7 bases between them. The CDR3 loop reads CASSWGETQYF. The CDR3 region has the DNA TGTGCCAGCAGTTGGGGGGAGACCCAGTACTTC.

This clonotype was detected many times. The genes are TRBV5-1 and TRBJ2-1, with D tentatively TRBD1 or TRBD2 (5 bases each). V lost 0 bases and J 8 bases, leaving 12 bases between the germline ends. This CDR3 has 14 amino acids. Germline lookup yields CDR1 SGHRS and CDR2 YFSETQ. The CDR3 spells CASSLGGVSDEQFF. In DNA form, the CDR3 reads TGCGCCAGCAGCTTGGGAGGGGTCAGCGATGAGCAGTTCTTC.

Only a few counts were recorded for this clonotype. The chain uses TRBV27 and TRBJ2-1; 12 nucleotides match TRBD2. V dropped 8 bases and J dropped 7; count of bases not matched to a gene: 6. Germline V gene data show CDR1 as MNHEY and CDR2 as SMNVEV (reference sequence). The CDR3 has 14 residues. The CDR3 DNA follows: TGTGCCAGCTCGCTAGCGGGAGGGAGTAATGAGCAGTTCTTC. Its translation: CASSLAGGSNEQFF.

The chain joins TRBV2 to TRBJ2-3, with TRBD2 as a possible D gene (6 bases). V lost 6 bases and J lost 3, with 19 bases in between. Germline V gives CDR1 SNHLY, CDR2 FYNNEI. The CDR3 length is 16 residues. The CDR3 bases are TGTGCCAGCAGCCCTGGAGTCGGGAGAGGAACAGATACGCAGTATTTT. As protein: CASSPGVGRGTDTQYF.

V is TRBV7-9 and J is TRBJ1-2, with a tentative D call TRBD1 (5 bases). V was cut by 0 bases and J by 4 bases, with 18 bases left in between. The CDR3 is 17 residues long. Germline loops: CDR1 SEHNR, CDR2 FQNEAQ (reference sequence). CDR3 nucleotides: TGTGCCAGCAGCTTAGCCCTGTTGACCCGAGGGGCCTATGGCTACACCTTC. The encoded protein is CASSLALLTRGAYGYTF.

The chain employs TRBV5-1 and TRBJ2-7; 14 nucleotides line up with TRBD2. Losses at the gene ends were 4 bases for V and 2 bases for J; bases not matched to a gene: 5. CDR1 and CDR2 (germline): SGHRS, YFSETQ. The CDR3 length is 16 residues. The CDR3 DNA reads TGCGCCAGCAGCCGACTAGCGGGAGGGCTAGCCTACGAGCAGTACTTC. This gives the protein CASSRLAGGLAYEQYF.

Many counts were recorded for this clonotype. CDR3 nucleotides: TGTGCCAGCAGCGCCGGGACAGGTTCCTACGAGCAGTACTTC. It codes for CASSAGTGSYEQYF. The chain links TRBV7-6 to TRBJ2-7; 8 bases agree with TRBD1. The CDR3 covers 14 residues. The germline CDR1 and CDR2 sequences are SGHVS and FNYEAQ. Germline trimming cut 5 bases from V and 1 base from J; bases unmatched to any gene: 4. Full variable domain (rest looked up from reference TRBV7-6 and TRBJ2-7): GAGVSQSPRYKVTKRGQDVALRCDPISGHVSLYWYRQALGQGPEFLTYFNYEAQQDKSGLPNDRFSAERPEGSISTLTIQRTEQRDSAMYRCASSAGTGSYEQYFGPGTRLTVT.

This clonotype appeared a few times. CDR3 DNA sequence: TGCAGTGCATCAGGTGAGGGCGATCAGCCCCAGCATTTT. Residues: CSASGEGDQPQHF. V gene TRBV20-1 combines with J gene TRBJ1-5; D unresolved. Trimming shortened V by 6 bases and J by 5 bases, and 14 bases separated the two germline ends. The CDR3 totals 13 residues. Looked up from germline, CDR1 is DFQATT and CDR2 is SNEGSKA (reference sequence).

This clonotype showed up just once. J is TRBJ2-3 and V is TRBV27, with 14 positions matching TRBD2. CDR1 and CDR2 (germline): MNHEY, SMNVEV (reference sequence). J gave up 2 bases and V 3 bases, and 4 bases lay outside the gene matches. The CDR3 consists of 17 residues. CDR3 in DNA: TGTGCCAGCAGTTTTAGACTAGCGGGGGGGGTCACAGATACGCAGTATTTT. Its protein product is CASSFRLAGGVTDTQYF.

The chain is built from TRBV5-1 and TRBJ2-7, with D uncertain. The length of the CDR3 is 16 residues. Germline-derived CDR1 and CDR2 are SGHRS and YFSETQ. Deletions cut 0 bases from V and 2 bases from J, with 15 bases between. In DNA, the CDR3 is TGCGCCAGCAGCTTGGGTAGTACGTACGGAACCTACGAGCAGTACTTC. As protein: CASSLGSTYGTYEQYF. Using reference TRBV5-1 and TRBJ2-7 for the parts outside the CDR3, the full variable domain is KAGVTQTPRYLIKTRGQQVTLSCSPISGHRSVSWYQQTPGQGLQFLFEYFSETQRNKGNFPGRFSGRQFSNSRSEMNVSTLELGDSALYLCASSLGSTYGTYEQYFGPGTRLTVT.

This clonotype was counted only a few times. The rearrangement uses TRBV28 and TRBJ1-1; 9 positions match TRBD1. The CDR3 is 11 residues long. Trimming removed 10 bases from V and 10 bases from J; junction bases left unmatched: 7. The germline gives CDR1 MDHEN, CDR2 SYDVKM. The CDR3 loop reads CANTDRGRAFF. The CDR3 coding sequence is TGTGCCAACACGGACAGGGGAAGAGCTTTCTTT.

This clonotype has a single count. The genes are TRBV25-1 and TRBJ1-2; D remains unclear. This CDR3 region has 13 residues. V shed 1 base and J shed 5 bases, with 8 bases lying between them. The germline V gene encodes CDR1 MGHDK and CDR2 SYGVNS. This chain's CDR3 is CASSEFWDYGYTF. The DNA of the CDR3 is TGTGCCAGCAGTGAATTCTGGGATTATGGCTACACCTTC.

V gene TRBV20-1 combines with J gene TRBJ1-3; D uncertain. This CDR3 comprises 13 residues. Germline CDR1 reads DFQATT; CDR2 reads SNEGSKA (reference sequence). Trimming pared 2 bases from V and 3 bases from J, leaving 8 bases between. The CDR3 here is CSARLGIGNTIYF. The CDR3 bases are TGCAGTGCTAGATTGGGGATTGGAAACACCATATATTTT.

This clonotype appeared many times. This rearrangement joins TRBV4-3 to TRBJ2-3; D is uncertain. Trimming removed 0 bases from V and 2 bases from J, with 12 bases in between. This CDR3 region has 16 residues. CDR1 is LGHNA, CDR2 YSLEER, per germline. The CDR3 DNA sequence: TGCGCCAGCAGCCAAGATGTTATAGGCCTCACAGATACGCAGTATTTT. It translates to CASSQDVIGLTDTQYF.

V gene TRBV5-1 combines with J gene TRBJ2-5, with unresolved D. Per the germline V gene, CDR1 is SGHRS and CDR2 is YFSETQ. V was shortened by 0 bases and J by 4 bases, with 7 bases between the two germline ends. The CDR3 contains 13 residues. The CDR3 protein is CASSLDRRETQYF. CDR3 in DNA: TGCGCCAGCAGCTTGGACAGAAGAGAGACCCAGTACTTC. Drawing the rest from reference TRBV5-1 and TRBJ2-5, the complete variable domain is KAGVTQTPRYLIKTRGQQVTLSCSPISGHRSVSWYQQTPGQGLQFLFEYFSETQRNKGNFPGRFSGRQFSNSRSEMNVSTLELGDSALYLCASSLDRRETQYFGPGTRLLVL.